This TCR beta chain derives from a study of cytomegalovirus exposure and HLA in healthy donors. General observations from the study: In a later analysis, the majority of CMV-associated beta chains seemingly showed HLA restriction.

Note on this clone: The antigen remains unidentified.

The primer mix had 60 Vbeta and 13 Jbeta primers. The repertoire was sequenced with immunoSEQ multiplex PCR; TCRdb's copy has only in-frame clones and lacks some. Of 120,000 to 150,000 clones in the sample, about 79% were seen once. Germline CDR1 is SGHKS and CDR2 is YYEKEE (reference sequence). Trimming removed 3 bases from V and 3 bases from J, with 10 bases in between. The CDR3 runs to 14 residues. Sequenced material: PBMCs. The rearrangement joins TRBV5-5 to TRBJ2-1, with D possibly being TRBD2 (6 bases). The sequence was collected from a man aged 40-49 years in good health and CMV-seropositive. The CDR3 is CASSSTSLYNEQFF. CDR3 sequence (DNA): TGTGCCAGCAGCTCGACTAGTCTCTACAATGAGCAGTTCTTC.